This is a list of T cell receptor beta chains from one sample in a study of T-cell memory formation after mild COVID-19. TCRdb re-derived calls from the 5' RACE reads in MiXCR, one entry per CDR3 protein. The data show about half a million distinct CDR3 sequences, roughly 20% seen once. The sample consisted of PBMCs or a T cell subset sorted from them (not recorded which). These receptor sequences come from an adult woman who had mild COVID-19 (a few samples of this study predate the infection). Cell type and time point are not known. The CDR3 runs from the conserved cysteine through the conserved F or W. D genes are given only for firm matches. The size entry is marked missing in some rows and otherwise reads once, few, many or a size class.

TRBV9	TRBJ1-2	few	TRBD1	CASSINDRDFGGYTF	TGTGCCAGCAGCATAAATGACAGGGACTTTGGAGGCTACACCTTC
TRBV9	TRBJ2-7	few	NA	CASSVAGTLHEQYF	TGTGCCAGCAGCGTTGCCGGGACGCTGCACGAGCAGTACTTC
TRBV11-2	TRBJ1-1	NA	NA	CASSVGVEAFF	TGTGCCAGCAGCGTAGGGGTTGAAGCTTTCTTT
TRBV4-3	TRBJ2-1	many	NA	CASSQDIRGGTDDEQFF	TGCGCCAGCAGCCAAGATATTAGGGGTGGGACGGACGATGAGCAGTTCTTC
TRBV12-3/TRBV12-4	TRBJ2-3	many	NA	CASSNSAGAYTDTQYF	TGTGCCAGCAGTAATTCCGCGGGGGCTTACACAGATACGCAGTATTTT
TRBV12-3/TRBV12-4	TRBJ1-5	few	NA	CASSTGKSSNQPQHF	TGTGCCAGCAGTACCGGGAAATCTAGCAATCAGCCCCAGCATTTT
TRBV9	TRBJ2-1	few	TRBD2	CASSGVHGLAGLNEQFF	TGTGCCAGCAGCGGGGTTCACGGACTAGCGGGATTAAATGAGCAGTTCTTC
TRBV4-1	TRBJ2-7	many	NA	CASSQGYGNDYEQYF	TGCGCCAGCAGCCAAGGGTACGGGAACGACTACGAGCAGTACTTC
TRBV4-1	TRBJ2-5	NA	TRBD1	CASSQEGTGGETQYF	TGCGCCAGCAGCCAAGAAGGGACAGGGGGAGAGACCCAGTACTTC
TRBV11-1	TRBJ2-7	NA	NA	CASSFRAGSHEQYF	TGTGCCAGCAGCTTTAGGGCAGGGTCGCACGAGCAGTACTTC
TRBV25-1	TRBJ2-1	NA	NA	CASRTPVGYPEQFF	TGTGCCAGCCGAACCCCGGTGGGCTACCCTGAGCAGTTCTTC
TRBV7-3	TRBJ2-2	NA	NA	CASSSDNTGELFF	TGTGCCAGCAGCTCGGATAACACCGGGGAGCTGTTTTTT
TRBV5-1	TRBJ2-1	many	TRBD2	CASSVTPAGAMNEQFF	TGCGCCAGCAGCGTTACGCCAGCGGGGGCAATGAATGAGCAGTTCTTC
TRBV7-2	TRBJ2-7	few	TRBD2	CASSLRGSYSYEQYF	TGTGCCAGCAGCTTGCGCGGGAGTTACTCCTACGAGCAGTACTTC
TRBV7-2	TRBJ2-7	few	TRBD1	CASSRGTGGSYEQYF	TGTGCCAGCAGCCGTGGGACAGGGGGCTCATACGAGCAGTACTTC
TRBV12-3/TRBV12-4	TRBJ1-2	few	NA	CASSPVALGGYTF	TGTGCCAGCAGCCCAGTGGCCCTAGGAGGCTACACCTTC